The T cell receptor beta chain described here comes from a study of T-cell reconstitution after alpha-beta-depleted transplantation in children. Study results and caveats: By about two months after transplant, alpha-beta T cells reportedly arose from several hundred graft clones that had expanded. The high TCRbeta diversity at day 60 in some patients came from surviving recipient T cells and thymic progenitors.

This clonotype was observed a few times. Its target is unknown. A TCRbeta library incorporating unique molecular identifiers was prepared. TCRdb ran MiXCR on the PCR reads and lists one entry per CDR3 protein. The table includes approximately 800,000 distinct CDR3 sequences, around 15% detected once. Germline CDR1 and CDR2: LNHNV and YYDKDF (reference sequence). The CDR3 has 14 residues. Trimming shortened V by 5 bases and J by 5 bases, and 15 bases separated the two germline ends. The chain is built from TRBV15 and TRBJ2-5; possibly TRBD1 or TRBD2 for D (5 bases each). Sequencing was performed on PBMCs, mostly from graft donor cells, taken 360 days after TCRalphabeta/CD19-depleted stem cell transplant. The source is a male patient younger than 18 who had a stem cell transplant for acute lymphoblastic leukemia, so the T cells may come from the graft donor. CDR3 in DNA: TGTGCCACCAGCTCCCGGGACGGGGACGAGACCCAGTACTTC. Residues: CATSSRDGDETQYF.